Shown below are 8 T cell receptor beta chains from a single sample sequenced in a study of a mutant IDH1 vaccine in newly diagnosed glioma (dated by TCRdb to about 2021). The library was made by the immunoSEQ multiplex PCR assay. Sourced from immuneACCESS, this table was stored by TCRdb with only in-frame sequences that have V and J called. A share of the clones is absent; for the studies checked, an unresolved V gene accounts for under half, and the remainder has no known explanation. Across this sample there are 45,000 to 60,000 clones, with roughly 78% seen only once. Roughly 5.2% of the sample is taken by the ten largest. This sample's time point label indicates: week 5, during vaccination. Each vaccine dose was 300 ug of a 20-mer mutant IDH1 peptide in Montanide, given subcutaneously with topical imiquimod. No antigens are known for them. This specimen consisted of PBMCs, obtained from a glioma patient whose treatment included an IDH1 peptide vaccine. The receptors were gathered from a man aged 50-59 years with glioma.

The rearrangement joins TRBV28 to TRBJ2-6, with 9 bases lining up with TRBD1. J gave up 0 bases and V 8 bases, and 5 bases lay outside the gene matches. Germline assignment: CDR1 MDHEN and CDR2 SYDVKM. The CDR3 has 16 residues. CDR3 sequence reads: CASVGQGSSGANVLTF. The CDR3 nucleotides are TGTGCCAGCGTGGGACAGGGATCCTCTGGGGCCAACGTCCTGACTTTC.

This sequence joins TRBV27 and TRBJ1-5; weak D call: TRBD1 (5 bases). V gave up 5 bases and J gave up 6 bases, with 23 bases separating them. The CDR3 sequence is 17 residues long. The germline V gene encodes CDR1 MNHEY and CDR2 SMNVEV (reference sequence). For the CDR3, the DNA is TGTGCCAGCAGTCCTCTAGGGCGAGGGGTCATGATTCAGCCCCAGCATTTT. Protein: CASSPLGRGVMIQPQHF.

V gene TRBV11-2 combines with J gene TRBJ2-3, with D tentatively TRBD1 or TRBD2 (6 bases each). Germline-derived CDR1 and CDR2 are SGHAT and FQNNGV. V lost 1 base to trimming and J lost 2 bases, with 13 bases between them. The length of the CDR3 is 16 residues. CDR3 loop: CASSLVGGAFTDTQYF. CDR3 sequence (DNA): TGTGCCAGCAGCTTAGTGGGGGGCGCGTTCACAGATACGCAGTATTTT. Supplemented by reference TRBV11-2 and TRBJ2-3, the full variable domain reads EAGVAQSPRYKIIEKRQSVAFWCNPISGHATLYWYQQILGQGPKLLIQFQNNGVVDDSQLPKDRFSAERLKGVDSTLKIQPAKLEDSAVYLCASSLVGGAFTDTQYFGPGTRLTVL.

This clone occurred once. The chain carries TRBV29-1 and TRBJ1-2; 9 nucleotides agree with TRBD1. The CDR3 loop spans 15 amino acids. CDR1 SQVTM and CDR2 ANQGSEA come from the germline V gene. With 7 bases clipped from V and 0 bases from J, the junction kept 9 bases outside the gene matches. CDR3 DNA: TGCAGCGCTACGGGACAGGGTGCCTCTAACTATGGCTACACCTTC. Protein: CSATGQGASNYGYTF.

This chain links TRBV30 with TRBJ1-4; TRBD1 aligns across 8 bases. Germline lookup yields CDR1 GTSNPN and CDR2 SVGIG (reference sequence). The CDR3 contains 14 residues. With 0 bases clipped from V and 4 bases from J, the junction kept 1 base outside the gene matches. CDR3: CAWSVTGVNEKLFF. The CDR3 DNA follows: TGTGCCTGGAGTGTGACAGGGGTTAATGAAAAACTGTTTTTT.

CDR3 in DNA: TGCAGCGTTGGTGGGGCCTTGGGACTTAGAACTAGCACAGATACGCAGTATTTT. Its translation: CSVGGALGLRTSTDTQYF. This chain joins TRBV29-1 and TRBJ2-3; perhaps TRBD2 as D (6 bases). CDR3 length: 18 amino acids. The germline V gene has CDR1 SQVTM and CDR2 ANQGSEA. Trimming pared 4 bases from V and 0 bases from J, leaving 23 bases between.

The rearrangement links TRBV5-1 to TRBJ2-1; D is possibly TRBD1 (5 bases). The length of the CDR3 is 13 residues. Germline CDR1 and CDR2: SGHRS and YFSETQ. V lost 1 base and J lost 7, with 9 bases in between. The CDR3 DNA reads TGCGCCAGCAGCTTGCCAGGGATTAATGAGCAGTTCTTC. This sequence encodes CASSLPGINEQFF.

V gene TRBV6-5 combines with J gene TRBJ1-1; no firm D call. Trimming left V 2 bases short and J 4 bases short, with 11 bases between. CDR3 length: 14 amino acids. The germline CDR1 and CDR2 sequences are MNHEY and SVGAGI. The CDR3 reads CASSYRPYATEAFF. As DNA, the CDR3 is TGTGCCAGCAGTTACCGGCCGTACGCCACTGAAGCTTTCTTT.